These T cell receptor beta chains were read from a single sample in a study of blood T cells in healthy people across ages. TCRdb independently ran MiXCR on the 5' RACE reads; one entry per CDR3 protein. The sample records roughly 500,000 distinct CDR3 sequences, 27% being singletons. Source material: blood. The receptor source for this set is a woman aged 70-85 years in good health. CDR3s include the opening cysteine and the closing phenylalanine or tryptophan. A D gene is named only where the DNA matches it firmly. Part of the rows lack a size; the others show once, few, many or a class for expanded clones.

abundance	d_gene	v_gene	j_gene	CDR3nt	CDR3aa
.	.	TRBV11-3	TRBJ1-1	TGTGCCGGCAGCTTAACGGTCCAGAGGAACACTGAAGCTTTCTTT	CAGSLTVQRNTEAFF
few	.	TRBV4-3	TRBJ2-7	TGCGCCAGCAGCCAAGACCCTCAGCAGGGGCGATACGAGCAGTACTTC	CASSQDPQQGRYEQYF
few	TRBD2	TRBV5-1	TRBJ2-3	TGCGCCAGCAGGTGGAGAGCGGGGGAACGAACAGATACGCAGTATTTT	CASRWRAGERTDTQYF
.	.	TRBV5-1	TRBJ2-1	TGCGCCAGCACCTACTCATACGGGGGCTGGAATGAGCAGTTCTTC	CASTYSYGGWNEQFF
.	.	TRBV6-1	TRBJ1-5	TGTGCCAGCAGTGACTTACTAGCGGGCCCCACAGATACGCAGCATTTT	CASSDLLAGPTDTQHF
.	TRBD1	TRBV2	TRBJ2-1	TGTGCCAGCGGAGGACAGGGGTATAACGAGCAGTTCTTC	CASGGQGYNEQFF
many	TRBD2	TRBV5-1	TRBJ2-5	TGCGCCAGCAGCCCCCTCACTAGCGGGGCCCAAGAGACCCAGTACTTC	CASSPLTSGAQETQYF
few	.	TRBV4-3	TRBJ2-7	TGCGCCAGCAGCCAAGAGTTCACAGGGCGATCTCCCTACGAGCAGTACTTC	CASSQEFTGRSPYEQYF
.	TRBD1	TRBV9	TRBJ1-5	TGTGCCAGCAGCCCGGGACAGGGTCACAATCAGCCCCAGCATTTT	CASSPGQGHNQPQHF
.	.	TRBV6-5	TRBJ2-7	TGTGCCAGCAAAAAGGGTAGTAAGACCTACGAGCAGTACTTC	CASKKGSKTYEQYF
.	.	TRBV20-1	TRBJ1-1	TGCAGTGCTAGCCCCGGGGGACTCACTGAAGCTTTCTTT	CSASPGGLTEAFF
few	TRBD2	TRBV20-1	TRBJ2-7	TGCAGTGCTACCGTTATCGAGCGGGGGGAGGCCTACGAGCAGTACTTC	CSATVIERGEAYEQYF
.	TRBD2	TRBV5-1	TRBJ2-4	TGCGCCAGCAGCTTGGACGGCGGGGGGGCGTACATTCAGTACTTC	CASSLDGGGAYIQYF
many	.	TRBV7-2	TRBJ1-4	TGTGCCAGCAGCGTCGGGGGGGGGCTAGGCGAAAAACTGTTTTTT	CASSVGGGLGEKLFF
.	TRBD1	TRBV5-5	TRBJ1-2	TGTGCCAGCAGCCCACCGACAGGGGGGTCTAACGGCTACACCTTC	CASSPPTGGSNGYTF
.	TRBD1	TRBV29-1	TRBJ1-3	TGCAGCGTCGAACCCGGACAGGGGAGCTCTGGAAACACCATATATTTT	CSVEPGQGSSGNTIYF
few	.	TRBV4-3	TRBJ2-2	TGCGCCAGCAGCCAAGATTGGACGAACACCGGGGAGCTGTTTTTT	CASSQDWTNTGELFF
.	TRBD1	TRBV10-3	TRBJ2-5	TGTGCCATCAGTGAAGGGACAGAGGGGACCCAGTACTTC	CAISEGTEGTQYF
.	TRBD1	TRBV20-1	TRBJ1-2	TGCAGTGCTAGTCAGGGGGGTGACTATGGCTACACCTTC	CSASQGGDYGYTF
.	TRBD1	TRBV5-5	TRBJ2-3	TGTGCCAGCAGCTTTGGACAGGGTGTGGGCACAGATACGCAGTATTTT	CASSFGQGVGTDTQYF